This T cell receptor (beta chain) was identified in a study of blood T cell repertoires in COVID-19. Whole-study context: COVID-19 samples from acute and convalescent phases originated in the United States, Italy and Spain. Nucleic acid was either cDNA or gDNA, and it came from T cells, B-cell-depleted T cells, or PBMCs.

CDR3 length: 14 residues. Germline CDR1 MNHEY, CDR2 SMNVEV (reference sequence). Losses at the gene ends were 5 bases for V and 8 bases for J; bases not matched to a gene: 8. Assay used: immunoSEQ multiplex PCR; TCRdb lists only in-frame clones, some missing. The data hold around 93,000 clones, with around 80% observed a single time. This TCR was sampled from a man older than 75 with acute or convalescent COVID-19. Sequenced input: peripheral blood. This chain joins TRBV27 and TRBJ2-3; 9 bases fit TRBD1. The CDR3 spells CASSPGQGRTTQYF. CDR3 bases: TGTGCCAGCAGTCCGGGACAGGGAAGAACTACGCAGTATTTT.